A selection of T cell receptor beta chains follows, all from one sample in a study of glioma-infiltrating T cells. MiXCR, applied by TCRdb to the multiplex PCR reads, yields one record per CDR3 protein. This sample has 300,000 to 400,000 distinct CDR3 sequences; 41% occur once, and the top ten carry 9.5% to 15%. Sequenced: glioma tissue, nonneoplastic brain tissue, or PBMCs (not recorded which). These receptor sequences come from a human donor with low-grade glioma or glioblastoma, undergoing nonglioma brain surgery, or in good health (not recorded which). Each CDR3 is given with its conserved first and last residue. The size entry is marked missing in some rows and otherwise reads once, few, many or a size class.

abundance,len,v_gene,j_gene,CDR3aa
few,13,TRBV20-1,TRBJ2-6,CSAFSAGANVLTF
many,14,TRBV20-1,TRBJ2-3,CSAFTGGASDTQYF
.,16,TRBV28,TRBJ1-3,CASSPQIGTGGNTIYF
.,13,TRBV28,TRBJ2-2,CASGWTNTGELFF
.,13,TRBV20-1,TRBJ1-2,CSAIQGANYGYTF
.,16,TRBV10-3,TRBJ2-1,CAITSTSVRVYNEQFF
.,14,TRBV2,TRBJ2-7,CASSSWDSSYEQYF
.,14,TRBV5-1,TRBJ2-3,CASSLKGDTDTQYF
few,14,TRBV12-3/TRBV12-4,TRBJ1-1,CASSARQGLSEAFF
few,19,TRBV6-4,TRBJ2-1,CASSAYTFLVASSYNEQFF
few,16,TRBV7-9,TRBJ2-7,CASSPGTSGRSYEQYF
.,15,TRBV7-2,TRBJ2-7,CAISFPGTTPAEQYF
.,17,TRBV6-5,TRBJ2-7,CASCSMPGASGSYEQYF
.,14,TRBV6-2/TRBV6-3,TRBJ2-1,CASSVHTITAKQFF
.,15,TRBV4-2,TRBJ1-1,CASSQEGQGYTEAFF
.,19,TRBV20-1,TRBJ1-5,CSAPQGLGQVDFSNQPQHF
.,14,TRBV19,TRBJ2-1,CASMVGQSYNEQFF